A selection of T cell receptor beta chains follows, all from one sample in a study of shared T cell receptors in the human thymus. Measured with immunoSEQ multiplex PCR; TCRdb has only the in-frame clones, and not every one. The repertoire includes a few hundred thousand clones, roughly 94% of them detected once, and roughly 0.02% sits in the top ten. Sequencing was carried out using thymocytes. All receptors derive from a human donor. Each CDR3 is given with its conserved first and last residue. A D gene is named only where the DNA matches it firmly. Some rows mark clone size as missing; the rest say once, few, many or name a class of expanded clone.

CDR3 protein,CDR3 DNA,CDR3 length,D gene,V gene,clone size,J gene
CASTGGHSHGYTF,TGTGCCAGCACGGGAGGGCACTCTCATGGCTACACCTTC,13,NA,TRBV28,NA,TRBJ1-2
CASSLDRVHLFSYEQYF,TGTGCCAGCAGCTTAGATCGGGTGCACCTCTTTTCCTACGAGCAGTACTTC,17,NA,TRBV11-2,once,TRBJ2-7
CARSFTKYSNQPQHF,TGTGCCAGAAGCTTCACTAAGTATAGCAATCAGCCCCAGCATTTT,15,NA,TRBV5-3,once,TRBJ1-5
CASSLARDRVGPREKLFF,TGCGCCAGCAGCTTGGCAAGGGACAGGGTGGGTCCGAGAGAAAAACTGTTTTTT,18,TRBD1,TRBV5-1,few,TRBJ1-4
CAWSVPWTSGRAGDTQYF,TGTGCCTGGAGTGTTCCCTGGACTAGCGGGAGGGCAGGAGATACGCAGTATTTT,18,TRBD2,TRBV30,NA,TRBJ2-3
CASTPWSSTDTQYF,TGTGCCAGCACCCCCTGGAGTAGCACAGATACGCAGTATTTT,14,NA,TRBV27,NA,TRBJ2-3
CASSLRIGIWQGGMNTEAFF,TGTGCCAGCAGTTTACGCATCGGAATTTGGCAGGGAGGCATGAACACTGAAGCTTTCTTT,20,NA,TRBV28,once,TRBJ1-1
CASSHTSGRLAKNIQYF,TGTGCCAGCAGCCACACTAGCGGGAGGTTAGCCAAAAACATTCAGTACTTC,17,TRBD2,TRBV4-2,NA,TRBJ2-4
CASVGTGSQETQYF,TGTGCCAGCGTTGGAACGGGATCCCAAGAGACCCAGTACTTC,14,NA,TRBV28,NA,TRBJ2-5
CASSQQPTGAFTDTQYF,TGCGCCAGCAGCCAACAACCGACAGGTGCATTCACAGATACGCAGTATTTT,17,NA,TRBV4-1,once,TRBJ2-3
CASSLSQGAYEQYF,TGTGCCAGCAGCTTAAGCCAGGGGGCGTACGAGCAGTACTTC,14,TRBD1,TRBV7-3,NA,TRBJ2-7
CASSPDGGLAGYPEQFF,TGTGCCAGCAGCCCAGATGGGGGACTAGCGGGTTACCCTGAGCAGTTCTTC,17,TRBD2,TRBV7-3,NA,TRBJ2-1
CASNRGLALYEQYF,TGTGCCAGCAACCGGGGACTAGCGTTATACGAGCAGTACTTC,14,TRBD2,TRBV5-8,NA,TRBJ2-7
CSVVLAGVSMEQYF,TGCAGCGTTGTTCTAGCGGGAGTCTCGATGGAGCAGTACTTC,14,TRBD2,TRBV29-1,NA,TRBJ2-7
CASSCGQCGGGYTF,TGTGCCAGCAGTTGCGGACAGTGTGGGGGTGGCTACACCTTC,14,NA,TRBV7-3,once,TRBJ1-2
CASSLGTGAGEKLFF,TGTGCCAGCAGCTTAGGGACAGGGGCGGGGGAAAAACTGTTTTTT,15,TRBD1,TRBV11-2,NA,TRBJ1-4
CASSSFAGGEVGYTF,TGTGCCAGCAGTTCCTTCGCGGGGGGCGAGGTTGGCTACACCTTC,15,NA,TRBV28,NA,TRBJ1-2
CASSLGGSGFNQPQHF,TGTGCCAGCAGCTTAGGTGGCAGCGGGTTCAATCAGCCCCAGCATTTT,16,NA,TRBV11-3,NA,TRBJ1-5
CASSEQTSGRFDEQFF,TGTGCCAGCAGTGAGCAGACTAGCGGGAGATTTGATGAGCAGTTCTTC,16,TRBD2,TRBV6-1,NA,TRBJ2-1
CASSYRQYYDYTF,TGTGCCAGCAGCTACCGACAGTACTATGACTACACCTTC,13,NA,TRBV5-4,NA,TRBJ1-2
CASQRTSGLYNEQFF,TGTGCCAGCCAGAGGACTAGCGGACTCTACAATGAGCAGTTCTTC,15,TRBD2,TRBV28,NA,TRBJ2-1
CASSPSRCSGVQETQYF,TGTGCCAGCAGTCCCTCGAGATGCAGCGGGGTGCAAGAGACCCAGTACTTC,17,TRBD2,TRBV27,NA,TRBJ2-5
CATRRSSYEQYF,TGTGCCACCCGCAGAAGCTCCTACGAGCAGTACTTC,12,NA,TRBV19,NA,TRBJ2-7
CASSSGGGLYEQYF,TGTGCCAGCTCCTCTGGTGGCGGACTCTACGAGCAGTACTTC,14,NA,TRBV7-9,NA,TRBJ2-7
CASSPPVRSGNGTYEQYF,TGTGCCAGCTCACCACCGGTTCGGTCGGGTAACGGAACCTACGAGCAGTACTTC,18,NA,TRBV18,few,TRBJ2-7
CASSSWDSQETQYF,TGTGCCAGCAGCTCCTGGGACAGTCAAGAGACCCAGTACTTC,14,TRBD1,TRBV5-6,NA,TRBJ2-5
CASRYRVGSADTQYF,TGTGCCAGCAGGTACAGGGTGGGGAGCGCAGATACGCAGTATTTT,15,NA,TRBV6-1,NA,TRBJ2-3
CASSAPGTSGANEKLFF,TGTGCCAGCAGTGCCCCCGGGACCTCTGGGGCTAATGAAAAACTGTTTTTT,17,NA,TRBV25-1,NA,TRBJ1-4
CASSESEGENIQYF,TGTGCCAGCAGTGAATCCGAGGGGGAAAACATTCAGTACTTC,14,NA,TRBV2,few,TRBJ2-4
CASSEGAGTGVTDTQYF,TGCGCCAGCAGTGAGGGGGCCGGGACAGGGGTAACAGATACGCAGTATTTT,17,TRBD1,TRBV10-2,NA,TRBJ2-3
CAPPRFKNYNEQFF,TGTGCCCCGCCCCGTTTCAAAAACTACAATGAGCAGTTCTTC,14,NA,TRBV11-3,NA,TRBJ2-1
CATSRALAADQPQHF,TGTGCCACCAGCAGAGCTCTTGCGGCGGATCAGCCCCAGCATTTT,15,NA,TRBV15,NA,TRBJ1-5
CASSLESPRNEQFF,TGTGCCAGCAGTTTAGAGAGTCCCCGCAATGAGCAGTTCTTC,14,NA,TRBV27,NA,TRBJ2-1
CASSSAIRELNEKLFF,TGTGCCAGCAGTTCCGCTATCCGGGAGCTTAATGAAAAACTGTTTTTT,16,NA,TRBV28,NA,TRBJ1-4
CASSQNRGRGEVYEQYF,TGCGCCAGCAGCCAAAATCGCGGGAGAGGGGAGGTGTACGAGCAGTACTTC,17,TRBD2,TRBV4-1,NA,TRBJ2-7
CATSRGVDPRPQHF,TGTGCCACCAGCAGAGGGGTCGACCCGCGGCCCCAGCATTTT,14,NA,TRBV15,NA,TRBJ1-5
CASSPGQGRRSGYTF,TGTGCCAGCAGCCCGGGACAGGGGAGGAGGAGCGGCTACACCTTC,15,TRBD1,TRBV5-4,once,TRBJ1-2
CAYGGRGLRHEQYF,TGTGCTTACGGCGGGCGGGGCCTTAGGCACGAGCAGTACTTC,14,NA,TRBV28,NA,TRBJ2-7
CASSPGDPRVYEQYF,TGTGCCAGCAGCCCCGGGGACCCGAGGGTCTACGAGCAGTACTTC,15,NA,TRBV11-2,NA,TRBJ2-7
CASSLWGFTGELFF,TGTGCCAGCAGCTTATGGGGGTTCACCGGGGAGCTGTTTTTT,14,NA,TRBV7-2,NA,TRBJ2-2
CASSQKRTPGVHYEQYF,TGTGCCAGCAGTCAAAAAAGGACACCGGGGGTTCACTACGAGCAGTACTTC,17,NA,TRBV2,once,TRBJ2-7
CASSLPGGSADLYQPQHF,TGTGCCAGCAGCCTCCCGGGGGGTTCCGCCGACCTCTATCAGCCCCAGCATTTT,18,NA,TRBV5-8,NA,TRBJ1-5
CAISEGTQLGETQYF,TGTGCCATCAGTGAGGGAACCCAACTGGGGGAGACCCAGTACTTC,15,NA,TRBV10-3,NA,TRBJ2-5
CASSRRSYNEQFF,TGTGCCAGCAGCCGCCGTAGCTACAATGAGCAGTTCTTC,13,NA,TRBV7-2,NA,TRBJ2-1
CATSRDFPGRGRLNEQFF,TGTGCCACCAGCAGAGATTTCCCGGGGAGGGGCCGCCTCAATGAGCAGTTCTTC,18,TRBD2,TRBV15,NA,TRBJ2-1
CASSQTVETVINYGYTF,TGCGCCAGCAGCCAAACCGTCGAGACAGTCATTAACTATGGCTACACCTTC,17,NA,TRBV4-1,NA,TRBJ1-2
CASSEADRGGETQYF,TGTGCCAGCAGTGAAGCGGACAGGGGAGGGGAGACCCAGTACTTC,15,TRBD1,TRBV6-1,NA,TRBJ2-5
CASSLAQSGPQHF,TGTGCCAGCAGTTTAGCCCAAAGTGGGCCCCAGCATTTT,13,NA,TRBV27,NA,TRBJ1-5
CASSRGVAGADYEQYF,TGTGCCAGCAGTAGGGGGGTAGCGGGAGCCGACTACGAGCAGTACTTC,16,TRBD2,TRBV25-1,NA,TRBJ2-7
CSVRTGSRHYGYTF,TGCAGCGTCCGAACAGGGTCCCGGCACTATGGCTACACCTTC,14,NA,TRBV29-1,NA,TRBJ1-2
CASSQDRGTGPGGELFF,TGTGCCAGCAGCCAAGATCGTGGGACAGGCCCAGGCGGGGAGCTGTTTTTT,17,TRBD1,TRBV4-2,NA,TRBJ2-2
CASSQDPAENRGSPNYGYTF,TGTGCCAGCAGCCAAGACCCCGCTGAGAACAGGGGGAGTCCTAACTATGGCTACACCTTC,20,TRBD1,TRBV14,NA,TRBJ1-2
CASKGLRYEKLFF,TGTGCCAGCAAGGGACTGCGGTATGAAAAACTGTTTTTT,13,NA,TRBV25-1,NA,TRBJ1-4